This record covers a single T cell receptor beta chain. This CDR3 contains 16 residues. CDR1 and CDR2 (germline): SGHTA, FQGTGA. V lost 0 bases to trimming and J lost 6 bases, with 12 bases between them. The entry originates in a study of blood T cells in healthy people across ages. Primers used in a second PCR of roughly 7 to 12 cycles were a sample-barcoded 5' primer and a J-beta primer mix. Using its own MiXCR run on the 5' RACE reads, TCRdb lists one record per CDR3 protein. This table holds 800,000 or so distinct CDR3 sequences, about 62% found once. The rearrangement links TRBV7-3 to TRBJ1-6, with D tentatively TRBD1 (6 bases). The sequence derives from a man aged 25 to 40 in good health. Sequencing was done on a sample of blood. CDR3 in DNA: TGTGCCAGCAGCTTAACCAGGGGACCAACTAATTCACCCCTCCACTTT. Its protein is CASSLTRGPTNSPLHF. The full variable domain, with the rest looked up from reference TRBV7-3 and TRBJ1-6, is GAGVSQTPSNKVTEKGKYVELRCDPISGHTALYWYRQSLGQGPEFLIYFQGTGAADDSGLPNDRFFAVRPEGSVSTLKIQRTERGDSAVYLCASSLTRGPTNSPLHFGNGTRLTVT.